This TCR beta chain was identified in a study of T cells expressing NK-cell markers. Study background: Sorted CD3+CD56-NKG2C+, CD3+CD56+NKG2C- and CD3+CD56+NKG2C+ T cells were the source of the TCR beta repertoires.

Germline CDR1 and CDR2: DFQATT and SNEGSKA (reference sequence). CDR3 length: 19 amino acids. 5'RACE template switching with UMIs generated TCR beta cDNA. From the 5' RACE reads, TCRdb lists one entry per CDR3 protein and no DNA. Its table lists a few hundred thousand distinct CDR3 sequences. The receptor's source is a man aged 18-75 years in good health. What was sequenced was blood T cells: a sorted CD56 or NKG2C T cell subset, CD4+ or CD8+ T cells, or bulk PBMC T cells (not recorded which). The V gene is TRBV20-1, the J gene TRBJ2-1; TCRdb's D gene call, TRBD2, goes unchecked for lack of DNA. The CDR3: CSARARTSGGAKGSNEQFF.